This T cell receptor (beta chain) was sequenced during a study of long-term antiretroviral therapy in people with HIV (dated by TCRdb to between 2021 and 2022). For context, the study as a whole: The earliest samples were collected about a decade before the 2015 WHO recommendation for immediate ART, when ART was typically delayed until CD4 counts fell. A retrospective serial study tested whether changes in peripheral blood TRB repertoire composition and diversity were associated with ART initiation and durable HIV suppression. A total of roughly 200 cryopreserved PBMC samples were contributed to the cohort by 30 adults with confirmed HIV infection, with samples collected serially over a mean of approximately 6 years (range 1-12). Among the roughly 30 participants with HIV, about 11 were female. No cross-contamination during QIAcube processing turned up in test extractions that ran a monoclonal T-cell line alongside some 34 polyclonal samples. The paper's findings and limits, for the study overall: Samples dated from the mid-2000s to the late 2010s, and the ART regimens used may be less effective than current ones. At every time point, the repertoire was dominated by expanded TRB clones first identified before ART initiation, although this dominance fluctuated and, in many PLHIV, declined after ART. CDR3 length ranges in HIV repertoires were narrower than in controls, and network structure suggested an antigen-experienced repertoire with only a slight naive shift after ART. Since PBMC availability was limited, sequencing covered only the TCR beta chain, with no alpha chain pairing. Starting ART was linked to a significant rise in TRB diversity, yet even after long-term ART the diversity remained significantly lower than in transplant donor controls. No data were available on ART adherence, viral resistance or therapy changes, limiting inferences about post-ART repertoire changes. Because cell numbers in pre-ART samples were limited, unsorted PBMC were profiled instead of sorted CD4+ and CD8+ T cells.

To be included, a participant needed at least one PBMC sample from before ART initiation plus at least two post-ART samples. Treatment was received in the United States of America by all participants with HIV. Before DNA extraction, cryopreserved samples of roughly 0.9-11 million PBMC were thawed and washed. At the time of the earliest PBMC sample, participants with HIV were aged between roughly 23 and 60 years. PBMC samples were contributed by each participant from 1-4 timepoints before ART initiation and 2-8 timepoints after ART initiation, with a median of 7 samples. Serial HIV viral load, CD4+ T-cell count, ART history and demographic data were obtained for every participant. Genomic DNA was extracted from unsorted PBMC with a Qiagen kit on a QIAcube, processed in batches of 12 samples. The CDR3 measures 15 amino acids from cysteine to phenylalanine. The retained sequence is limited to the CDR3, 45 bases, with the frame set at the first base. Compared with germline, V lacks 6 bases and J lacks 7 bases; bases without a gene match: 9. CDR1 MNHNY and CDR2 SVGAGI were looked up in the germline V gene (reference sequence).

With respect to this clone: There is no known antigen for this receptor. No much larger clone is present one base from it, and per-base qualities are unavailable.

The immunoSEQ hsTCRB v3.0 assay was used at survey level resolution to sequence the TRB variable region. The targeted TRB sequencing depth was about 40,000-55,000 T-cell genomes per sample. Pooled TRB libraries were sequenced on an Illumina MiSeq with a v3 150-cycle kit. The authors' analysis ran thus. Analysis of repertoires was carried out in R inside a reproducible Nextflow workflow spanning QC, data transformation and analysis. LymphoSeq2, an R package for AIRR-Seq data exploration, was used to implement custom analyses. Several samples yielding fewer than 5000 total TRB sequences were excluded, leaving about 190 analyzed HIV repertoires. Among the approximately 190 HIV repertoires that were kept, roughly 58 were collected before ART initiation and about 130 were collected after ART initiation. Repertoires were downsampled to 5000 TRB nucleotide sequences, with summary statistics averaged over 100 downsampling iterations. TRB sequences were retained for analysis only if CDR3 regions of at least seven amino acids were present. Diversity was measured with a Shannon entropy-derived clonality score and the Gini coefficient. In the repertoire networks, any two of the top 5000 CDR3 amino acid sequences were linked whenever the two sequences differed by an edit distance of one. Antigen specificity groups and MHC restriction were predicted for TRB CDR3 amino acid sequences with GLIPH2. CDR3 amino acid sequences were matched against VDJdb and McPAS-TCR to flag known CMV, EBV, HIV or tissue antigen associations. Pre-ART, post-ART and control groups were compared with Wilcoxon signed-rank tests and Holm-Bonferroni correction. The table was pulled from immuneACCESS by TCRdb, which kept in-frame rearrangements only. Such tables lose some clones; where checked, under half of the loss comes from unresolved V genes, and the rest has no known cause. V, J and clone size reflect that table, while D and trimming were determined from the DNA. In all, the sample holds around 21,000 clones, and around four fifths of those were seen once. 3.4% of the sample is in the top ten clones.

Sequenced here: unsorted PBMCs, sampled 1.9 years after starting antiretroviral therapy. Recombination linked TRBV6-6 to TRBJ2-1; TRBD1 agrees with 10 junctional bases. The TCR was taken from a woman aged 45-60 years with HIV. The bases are TGTGCCAGCAGGCCGACAGGGGGCATGGGTAATGAGCAGTTCTTC. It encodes CASRPTGGMGNEQFF.